This T cell receptor beta chain was profiled in a study of sequential checkpoint blockade in melanoma. Whole-study context: TCRβ was sequenced from DNA of 91 pretreatment tumors. After nivolumab or ipilimumab alone, about two dozen patients had week-13 rebiopsies.

The treatment denotes: randomized to nivolumab then ipilimumab (arm A) or the reverse (arm B). The data were produced by immunoSEQ multiplex PCR, yet TCRdb's version contains in-frame clones alone and is incomplete. The sample carries around 6,300 clones, 26% recorded once. CDR3 length: 13 amino acids. Looked up from germline, CDR1 is SGDLS and CDR2 is YYNGEE. Trimming cost V 6 bases and J 8 bases, with 17 bases left between them. Study-wide findings and caveats: In arm A, pretreatment tumor clonality was associated with response. Clinical benefit was about 30 times likelier when tumor T-cell fraction and clonality increased.

This clone was detected a few times. Its antigen is currently unknown. The clonotype comes from a human donor with melanoma. V and J are TRBV9 and TRBJ1-2; maybe TRBD1 (6 bases). This sample comprised tumor tissue (inferred from file names), obtained from a patient given nivolumab and ipilimumab in sequence. CDR3 sequence reads: CASTLGQGWGYTF. CDR3 DNA: TGTGCCAGCACGCTGGGGCAGGGGTGGGGCTACACCTTC.